Included here is one TCR beta chain sequence, with context. Germline values: CDR1 SGDLS, CDR2 YYNGEE. The CDR3 runs to 13 residues. V shed 3 bases and J shed 4 bases, with 10 bases lying between them. This sample was included in a study of blood T cell repertoires in COVID-19. Here immunoSEQ multiplex PCR was the method, and the copy in TCRdb shows in-frame clones only, minus some. In the table there are a few hundred thousand clones, about 85% of which are singletons. The sequenced sample consisted of peripheral blood. V gene TRBV9 combines with J gene TRBJ1-2; D is ambiguous. The TCR originated in a woman between 18 and 29 years old with acute or convalescent COVID-19. CDR3 DNA: TGTGCCAGCAGCGCCCTCCAGTTCTATGGCTACACCTTC. Translating it yields CASSALQFYGYTF.